The present T cell receptor (beta chain) was sequenced within a study of spatial heterogeneity in lung cancer. This clonotype has a handful of counts. One entry per CDR3 protein, called by TCRdb with MiXCR from the 5' RACE reads. The repertoire consists of 110,000 or so distinct CDR3 sequences, with 11% occurring once and the leading ten covering roughly 26%. This CDR3 has 17 amino acids. Germline V gene lookup returns CDR1 SGHTA and CDR2 FQGTGA. Unmatched junction bases numbered 8, after V lost 6 bases and J lost 0 bases. As for time point: blood at routine non-recurrence follow-up after resection. This material consisted of PBMCs, taken at follow-up. This receptor was obtained from a female donor with early-stage non-small cell lung cancer. V and J are TRBV7-3 and TRBJ2-4; 10 nucleotides line up with TRBD2. The CDR3 loop reads CASSGGLARVAKNIQYF. The CDR3 DNA is TGTGCCAGCAGTGGGGGACTAGCGAGAGTAGCCAAAAACATTCAGTACTTC.